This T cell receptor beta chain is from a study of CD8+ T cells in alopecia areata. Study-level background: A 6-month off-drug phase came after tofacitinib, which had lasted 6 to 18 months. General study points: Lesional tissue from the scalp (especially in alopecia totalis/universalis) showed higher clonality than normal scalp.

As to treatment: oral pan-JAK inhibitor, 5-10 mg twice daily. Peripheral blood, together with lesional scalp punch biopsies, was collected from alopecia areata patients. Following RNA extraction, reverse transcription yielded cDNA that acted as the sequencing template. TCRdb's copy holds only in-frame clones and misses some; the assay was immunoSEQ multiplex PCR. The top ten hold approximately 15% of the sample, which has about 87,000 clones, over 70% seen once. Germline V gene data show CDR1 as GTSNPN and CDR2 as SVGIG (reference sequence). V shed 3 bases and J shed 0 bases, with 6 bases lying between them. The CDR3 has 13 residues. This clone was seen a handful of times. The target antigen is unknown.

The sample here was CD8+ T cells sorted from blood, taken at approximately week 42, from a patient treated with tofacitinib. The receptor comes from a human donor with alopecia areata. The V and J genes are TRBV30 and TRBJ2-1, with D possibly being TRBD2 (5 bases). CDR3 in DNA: TGTGCCTGGAGAGGGAGCTCCTACAATGAGCAGTTCTTC. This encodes CAWRGSSYNEQFF.